Following are 10 T cell receptor beta chains from one sample sequenced in a study of T-cell memory formation after mild COVID-19. TCRdb reprocessed the 5' RACE reads via MiXCR and lists one record per CDR3 protein. This repertoire shows roughly 130,000 distinct CDR3 sequences, 15% to 20% found once; its top ten account for approximately 5%. The sample consisted of PBMCs or a T cell subset sorted from them (not recorded which). These receptors were collected from a man aged 18 to 30 who had mild COVID-19 (a few samples of this study predate the infection). Cell type and time point are not known.

V gene TRBV20-1 combines with J gene TRBJ1-2; no clear D. CDR3 length: 15 residues. The ends were cut back, 3 bases at V and 6 bases at J, with 20 bases in the middle. Looked up from germline, CDR1 is DFQATT and CDR2 is SNEGSKA (reference sequence). In nucleotides, the CDR3 is TGCAGTGCTAGTCAACGGGCGGTCTACGGGAATGGCTACACCTTC. Its translation is CSASQRAVYGNGYTF.

This clonotype was seen repeatedly, ten times or more. This chain uses TRBV12-3 or TRBV12-4 with TRBJ2-1; D is unclear. The CDR3 is made up of 14 amino acids. The ends were cut back, 1 base at V and 7 bases at J, with 11 bases in the middle. The CDR3 DNA follows: TGTGCCAGCAGTTTAGAGACTCCTGGGAATGAGCAGTTCTTC. This encodes CASSLETPGNEQFF.

This clonotype was detected a few times. This rearrangement joins TRBV25-1 to TRBJ2-7; D unresolved. V was clipped by 6 bases and J by 5 bases, with 14 bases between them. The CDR3 is made up of 13 amino acids. Germline V gives CDR1 MGHDK, CDR2 SYGVNS. The CDR3 DNA sequence: TGTGCCAGCAGCGGGTTCGGTGGGGACGAGCAGTACTTC. It yields the protein CASSGFGGDEQYF.

This clonotype was seen at least ten times. The chain links TRBV5-1 to TRBJ2-7; 11 bases map to TRBD1. The CDR3 totals 14 residues. Germline assignment: CDR1 SGHRS and CDR2 YFSETQ. The V segment lost 3 bases and the J segment 3 bases; nucleotides outside the gene matches: 2. The CDR3 protein is CASSSGQGGYEQYF. The CDR3 DNA follows: TGCGCCAGCAGCTCGGGACAGGGGGGCTACGAGCAGTACTTC. The full variable domain, its missing parts supplied by reference TRBV5-1 and TRBJ2-7, is KAGVTQTPRYLIKTRGQQVTLSCSPISGHRSVSWYQQTPGQGLQFLFEYFSETQRNKGNFPGRFSGRQFSNSRSEMNVSTLELGDSALYLCASSSGQGGYEQYFGPGTRLTVT.

This clonotype has only a few counts. Here the CDR3 reads CASSLGQGGLQYF. The CDR3 DNA sequence: TGTGCCAGCAGCTTGGGACAGGGTGGGCTCCAGTACTTC. This chain joins TRBV5-6 and TRBJ2-5; 7 bases match TRBD1. V dropped 0 bases and J dropped 10; count of bases not matched to a gene: 6. The germline gives CDR1 SGHDT, CDR2 YYEEEE. The CDR3 has 13 residues.

This clonotype came up a few times. The CDR3 region has the DNA TGTGCCAGCAGTTTTCGGCCGGGCTCCTCCAAAAACATTCAGTACTTC. Translated, it gives CASSFRPGSSKNIQYF. V gene TRBV28 combines with J gene TRBJ2-4; D not certain. CDR1 is MDHEN, CDR2 SYDVKM, per germline. This CDR3 comprises 16 residues. The V and J ends lost 3 bases and 2 bases respectively, with 14 bases between them.

The chain links TRBV27 to TRBJ2-7; 8 bases match TRBD1. In germline, CDR1 is MNHEY, CDR2 SMNVEV (reference sequence). Trimming cost V 6 bases and J 0 bases; bases outside gene matches: 7. This CDR3 is built from 15 residues. For the CDR3, the DNA is TGTGCCAGCAGCCCCGGGACAGGTTACTCCTACGAGCAGTACGTC. Translated, it gives CASSPGTGYSYEQYV.

This clonotype was recorded a few times. V usage is TRBV6-5 and J usage is TRBJ2-1, with a tentative D call TRBD2 (7 bases). CDR3 length: 16 amino acids. The V end lost 2 bases, the J end lost 0 bases, and 11 bases lay between the germline ends. The germline V gene encodes CDR1 MNHEY and CDR2 SVGAGI. CDR3 in amino acids: CASSYGGGFSYNEQFF. For the CDR3, the DNA is TGTGCCAGCAGTTACGGGGGGGGCTTCTCCTACAATGAGCAGTTCTTC.

This clonotype was recorded a few times. The V gene is TRBV18, the J gene TRBJ2-7; D is ambiguous. From germline, CDR1 is KGHSH and CDR2 LQKENI. The V end lost 3 bases, the J end lost 0 bases, and 9 bases lay between the germline ends. The CDR3 is 14 residues long. Written as DNA, the CDR3 is TGTGCCAGCTCACCGAACGGTCCCTCCTACGAGCAGTACTTC. This gives the protein CASSPNGPSYEQYF.

Only a few counts were recorded for this clonotype. The V and J genes are TRBV20-1 and TRBJ2-4, with D possibly matching TRBD1 (5 bases). Per the germline V gene, CDR1 is DFQATT and CDR2 is SNEGSKA (reference sequence). Trimming took off 6 bases at V and 1 base at J, with 13 bases between the two ends. The CDR3 runs to 14 residues. This chain's CDR3 is CSAPSDNAKNIQYF. Written as DNA, the CDR3 is TGCAGTGCACCCTCGGACAATGCCAAAAACATTCAGTACTTC.